The 32 T cell receptor beta chains below all came from one sample that was sequenced in a study of shared clonotypes between healthy human individuals. Measured with immunoSEQ multiplex PCR; TCRdb has only the in-frame clones, and not every one. The sample lists some 2,100,000 clones; 85% to 95% were seen once. CD45RO-negative cells were positively selected for CCR7, leaving out terminally differentiated effector memory CD45RA+ cells. Specimen: naive CD8+ T cells from PBMCs. These receptors all come from a man younger than 35 in good health. Some clones in this sample may be carry-over from other donors' samples.

Remarks on this clone: Within the sample, other DNA sequences also encode this same CDR3. The J gene is TRBJ2-7, the V gene TRBV11-2, with D hard to call. Germline-derived CDR1 and CDR2 are SGHAT and FQNNGV. The CDR3 length is 13 residues. The V and J ends lost 3 bases and 2 bases respectively, with 8 bases between them. The CDR3, as DNA: TGTGCCAGCAGCTTCGGCCGAGCCTACGAGCAGTACTTC. This gives the protein CASSFGRAYEQYF.

This clone occurred once. The chain couples TRBV14 to TRBJ1-1; TRBD1 matches 7 bases. The germline CDR1 and CDR2 sequences are SGHDN and FVKESK. After removal of 4 bases from V and 9 bases from J, the junction contained 14 bases not matched to a gene. The CDR3 consists of 15 residues. Here the CDR3 reads CASSRTSTGWRKAFF. The CDR3 coding sequence is TGTGCCAGCAGCCGCACATCGACAGGGTGGCGAAAAGCTTTCTTT.

The chain links TRBV5-1 to TRBJ2-7, with 9 bases lining up with TRBD1. CDR3 length equals 15 residues. CDR1 and CDR2 from the germline V gene are SGHRS and YFSETQ. Trimming at V came to 2 bases and at J to 3 bases, leaving 6 bases not matched to a gene. CDR3 DNA sequence: TGCGCCAGCAGCTTCTCACCGGGACAGGGCTACGAGCAGTACTTC. Residues: CASSFSPGQGYEQYF.

The chain is built from TRBV5-1 and TRBJ2-1; 9 bases agree with TRBD2. This CDR3 is 16 amino acids long. Germline assignment: CDR1 SGHRS and CDR2 YFSETQ. Germline trimming cut 6 bases from V and 4 bases from J; bases unmatched to any gene: 11. DNA of the CDR3: TGCGCCAGCAAACCTACCTCTAGCGGGGAATACAATGAGCAGTTCTTC. Encoded protein: CASKPTSSGEYNEQFF.

The chain is built from TRBV7-9 and TRBJ2-7; no reliable D call. From germline, CDR1 is SEHNR and CDR2 FQNEAQ (reference sequence). Trimming removed 5 bases at V and 9 bases at J, with 23 bases between. The CDR3 extends over 15 amino acids. The CDR3 here is CASSPPNDSTGRQYF. The CDR3 nucleotides are TGTGCCAGCAGCCCTCCCAATGACTCAACTGGGCGGCAGTACTTC.

The V and J genes are TRBV27 and TRBJ1-1; the D is unclear. Germline V CDR1 and CDR2: MNHEY, SMNVEV (reference sequence). Trimming pared 10 bases from V and 8 bases from J, leaving 14 bases between. CDR3 size: 11 residues. The DNA of the CDR3 is TGTGCCATATCGTCGGGGATGGAAGCTTTCTTT. As protein: CAISSGMEAFF.

This clone appeared once. The gene calls are TRBV6-6 and TRBJ1-1, with D unresolved. Trimming cost V 2 bases and J 5 bases, with 18 bases left between them. In germline, CDR1 is MNHNY, CDR2 SVGAGI (reference sequence). The CDR3 extends over 16 amino acids. The CDR3, as DNA: TGTGCCAGCAGTTACCTTTTTGACCAGCCCAGGACTGAAGCTTTCTTT. This encodes CASSYLFDQPRTEAFF.

Points on this clone: Other nucleotide sequences from this sample produce the same CDR3. The rearrangement uses TRBV9 and TRBJ2-7; no clear D. The V end lost 3 bases, the J end lost 1 base, and 5 bases lay between the germline ends. The CDR3 has 12 residues. Germline V gene lookup returns CDR1 SGDLS and CDR2 YYNGEE. CDR3 coding DNA: TGTGCCAGCAGCGGAAGATCCTACGAGCAGTACTTC. Its translation: CASSGRSYEQYF.

The V call is TRBV11-2, the J call TRBJ2-1; 7 bases are a match to TRBD2. There are 16 residues in the CDR3. Losses at the gene ends were 5 bases for V and 3 bases for J; bases not matched to a gene: 10. Germline V gene sequence: CDR1 SGHAT, CDR2 FQNNGV. DNA of the CDR3: TGTGCCAGCAGCCCCTCATGGGCTAGCGGCTACAATGAGCAGTTCTTC. Translated: CASSPSWASGYNEQFF.

V and J are TRBV2 and TRBJ1-2; 8 bases are a match to TRBD1. Germline CDR1 and CDR2: SNHLY and FYNNEI. The CDR3 length is 15 residues. Germline trimming cut 6 bases from V and 3 bases from J; bases unmatched to any gene: 9. The CDR3, as DNA: TGTGCCAGCAGGACAGGGGCCGCGCATCACTATGGCTACACCTTC. Amino acids: CASRTGAAHHYGYTF.

In regard to this clone: The sample carries other DNA sequences with the same CDR3. The rearrangement uses TRBV6-1 and TRBJ2-1; no firm D call. CDR1 MNHNS and CDR2 SASEGT come from the germline V gene. Trimming stripped 6 bases from V and 4 bases from J, with 1 base between. The CDR3 has 10 residues. In nucleotides, the CDR3 is TGTGCCAGCAGATACAATGAGCAGTTCTTC. Its translation is CASRYNEQFF.

The chain recombines TRBV7-9 with TRBJ2-7, with TRBD2 matching 7 bases. The V gene's germline CDR1 is SEHNR and CDR2 FQNEAQ (reference sequence). The V gene end was trimmed by 5 bases and the J gene end by 7 bases; junction bases not matched to a gene: 11. The CDR3 is made up of 14 amino acids. In nucleotides, the CDR3 is TGTGCCAGCAGCCCCCGCGGGAGAGGAGGAGAGCAGTACTTC. Translating gives CASSPRGRGGEQYF.

This clone was found once. In DNA form, the CDR3 reads TGTGCCAGCAGCTTAGTACCCCGGGGCGGAATGAACACTGAAGCTTTCTTT. Amino acid sequence: CASSLVPRGGMNTEAFF. V and J are TRBV7-2 and TRBJ1-1, with a possible D match to TRBD1 (5 bases). The CDR3 consists of 17 residues. V lost 1 base and J lost 0, with 15 bases in between. Germline loops: CDR1 SGHTA, CDR2 FQGNSA.

This chain uses TRBV7-6 with TRBJ2-7; 7 nucleotides line up with TRBD1. This CDR3 contains 17 residues. The J segment lost 1 base and the V segment lost 1 base, leaving 10 bases of the junction unmatched. Germline lookup yields CDR1 SGHVS and CDR2 FNYEAQ. CDR3 sequence (DNA): TGTGCCAGCAGCTTAGACGTCGGGACAGAGCGTTCCTACGAGCAGTACTTC. It is translated as CASSLDVGTERSYEQYF. The variable domain in full, with the rest retrieved from reference TRBV7-6 and TRBJ2-7, is GAGVSQSPRYKVTKRGQDVALRCDPISGHVSLYWYRQALGQGPEFLTYFNYEAQQDKSGLPNDRFSAERPEGSISTLTIQRTEQRDSAMYRCASSLDVGTERSYEQYFGPGTRLTVT.

The J gene is TRBJ2-1, the V gene TRBV5-1; D possibly corresponds to TRBD2 (6 bases). V was cut by 0 bases and J by 4 bases, with 11 bases left in between. CDR3 size: 15 residues. Germline lookup yields CDR1 SGHRS and CDR2 YFSETQ. The CDR3 here is CASSLVGSPYNEQFF. For the CDR3, the DNA is TGCGCCAGCAGCTTGGTCGGGAGTCCATACAATGAGCAGTTCTTC.

In its sample, this clone was seen a few times. The sample contains more than one DNA sequence encoding this CDR3. This chain joins TRBV7-9 and TRBJ1-5, with unresolved D. V was pared by 1 base and J by 7 bases, with 5 bases between. CDR1 and CDR2 from the germline V gene are SEHNR and FQNEAQ (reference sequence). The CDR3 spans 12 residues. CDR3 nucleotide sequence: TGTGCCAGCAGCTTAGGTGGCCAGCCCCAGCATTTT. This translates into CASSLGGQPQHF.

The V and J genes are TRBV5-1 and TRBJ2-7, with TRBD2 matching over 11 bases. With 0 bases clipped from V and 4 bases from J, the junction kept 3 bases outside the gene matches. The CDR3 runs to 15 residues. From germline, CDR1 is SGHRS and CDR2 YFSETQ. The CDR3 sequence: CASSLVRTSGYEQYF. CDR3 bases: TGCGCCAGCAGCTTGGTTAGGACTAGCGGGTACGAGCAGTACTTC.

A single count supports this clone. V gene TRBV11-2 combines with J gene TRBJ1-2; D unresolved. Germline loops: CDR1 SGHAT, CDR2 FQNNGV. Trimming shortened V by 4 bases and J by 6 bases, and 21 bases separated the two germline ends. The CDR3 extends over 16 amino acids. CDR3 sequence reads: CASSSQETPIYNGYTF. In DNA, the CDR3 is TGTGCCAGCAGCTCCCAAGAGACGCCGATTTATAATGGCTACACCTTC.

The chain is built from TRBV19 and TRBJ2-5; a possible D gene is TRBD1 (6 bases). The V and J ends lost 3 bases and 5 bases respectively, with 13 bases between them. Germline V gene lookup returns CDR1 LNHDA and CDR2 SQIVND (reference sequence). This CDR3 region has 14 residues. The CDR3 region has the DNA TGTGCCAGTAGTATTATGCCAGGGGACGAGACCCAGTACTTC. This gives the protein CASSIMPGDETQYF.

The gene calls are TRBV19 and TRBJ2-3; 7 bases are a match to TRBD2. CDR1 and CDR2 from the germline V gene are LNHDA and SQIVND (reference sequence). CDR3 length equals 15 residues. Trimming took 3 bases from V and 0 from J; bases not matched to a gene: 3. As DNA, the CDR3 is TGTGCCAGTAGTATGCTAGCGGCTAGCACAGATACGCAGTATTTT. It is translated as CASSMLAASTDTQYF.

This clone appeared once. The J gene is TRBJ2-7, the V gene TRBV19; D is possibly TRBD2 (5 bases). Germline CDR1 and CDR2: LNHDA and SQIVND (reference sequence). The CDR3 runs 15 residues. Trimming took off 1 base at V and 3 bases at J, with 13 bases between the two ends. CDR3 nucleotides: TGTGCCAGTAGTATAGTGGCCCTCGAGGGCTACGAGCAGTACTTC. It is translated as CASSIVALEGYEQYF.

V is TRBV5-6 and J is TRBJ2-1; 9 bases align to TRBD1. The CDR3 sequence is 13 residues long. Per the germline V gene, CDR1 is SGHDT and CDR2 is YYEEEE. The J segment lost 9 bases and the V segment lost 4 bases, leaving 5 bases of the junction unmatched. The CDR3 nucleotides are TGTGCCAGCAGCCCGGGACAGGGCGGTGAGCAGTTCTTC. It encodes CASSPGQGGEQFF.

The rearrangement links TRBV2 to TRBJ2-7; D not resolved. Looked up from germline, CDR1 is SNHLY and CDR2 is FYNNEI. V lost 4 bases to trimming and J lost 12 bases, with 10 bases between them. This CDR3 region has 10 residues. The chain's CDR3 is CASSGIELYF. For the CDR3, the DNA is TGTGCCAGCAGTGGGATTGAACTGTACTTC.

DNA of the CDR3: TGTGCCAGCAGCCCCCAAGACCCCTTTGGCTTCGAGCAGTTCTTC. Translating it yields CASSPQDPFGFEQFF. The chain carries TRBV13 and TRBJ2-1, with D uncertain. CDR1 is PRHDT and CDR2 is FYEKMQ in the germline V gene (reference sequence). V shed 5 bases and J shed 10 bases, with 21 bases lying between them. The length of the CDR3 is 15 residues.

The rearrangement uses TRBV5-6 and TRBJ1-6; unclear D gene. V was shortened by 5 bases and J by 5 bases, with 14 bases between the two germline ends. CDR3 length: 15 amino acids. Germline V gene data show CDR1 as SGHDT and CDR2 as YYEEEE. CDR3 coding DNA: TGTGCCAGCAGTAAACTCGAACGGAATAATTCACCCCTCCACTTT. This gives the protein CASSKLERNNSPLHF.

This clone was seen only once. The V call is TRBV5-1, the J call TRBJ1-1; 10 bases map to TRBD1. V trimming: 3 bases; J trimming: 0 bases; junction bases outside the gene matches: 8. CDR1 is SGHRS and CDR2 is YFSETQ in the germline V gene. The CDR3 consists of 17 residues. CDR3 region: CASSSGGTGDMNTEAFF. The CDR3 nucleotides read TGCGCCAGCAGCTCTGGCGGGACAGGGGATATGAACACTGAAGCTTTCTTT.

The J gene is TRBJ2-3, the V gene TRBV9; the D is unclear. Germline values: CDR1 SGDLS, CDR2 YYNGEE. The CDR3 runs to 16 residues. Trimming cost V 3 bases and J 3 bases, with 17 bases left between them. The CDR3 protein is CASSALDGTKTDTQYF. Here the CDR3 DNA reads TGTGCCAGCAGCGCCCTCGATGGAACCAAAACAGATACGCAGTATTTT.

This clone was seen only once. J is TRBJ2-1 and V is TRBV29-1; D gene ambiguous. CDR1 SQVTM and CDR2 ANQGSEA come from the germline V gene. The CDR3 extends over 14 amino acids. The V gene lost 0 bases and the J gene lost 3 bases, with 9 bases spanning the gap. CDR3 coding DNA: TGCAGCGTTGAAGATCTGTTGGACTACAATGAGCAGTTCTTC. Translation: CSVEDLLDYNEQFF.

This rearrangement joins TRBV5-1 to TRBJ2-7; D uncertain. V shed 0 bases and J shed 2 bases, with 6 bases lying between them. This CDR3 region has 13 residues. CDR1 and CDR2 from the germline V gene are SGHRS and YFSETQ. CDR3: CASSLEGPYEQYF. CDR3 in DNA: TGCGCCAGCAGCTTGGAGGGTCCCTACGAGCAGTACTTC.

This clone appeared a single time. The chain couples TRBV18 to TRBJ2-1; D is possibly TRBD1 (6 bases). V lost 6 bases and J lost 0, with 15 bases in between. The germline V gene encodes CDR1 KGHSH and CDR2 LQKENI. The CDR3 is 16 residues long. This CDR3 reads CASSPTGLSSYNEQFF. Here the CDR3 DNA reads TGTGCCAGCTCGCCCACAGGGCTGAGCTCCTACAATGAGCAGTTCTTC.

The chain links TRBV6-5 to TRBJ2-7; TRBD1 matches at 8 bases. CDR3 size: 12 residues. In germline, CDR1 is MNHEY, CDR2 SVGAGI. V gave up 4 bases and J gave up 10 bases; unmatched junction bases: 6. The CDR3 sequence: CASSSLDREQYF. CDR3 DNA: TGTGCCAGCAGTTCCCTGGACAGGGAACAGTACTTC.

This CDR3 reads CSVEGGTGYGEQFF. CDR3 DNA: TGCAGCGTTGAAGGGGGGACAGGGTACGGTGAGCAGTTCTTC. The rearrangement links TRBV29-1 to TRBJ2-1; 9 bases map to TRBD1. V gave up 1 base and J gave up 9 bases; unmatched junction bases: 7. The germline V gene encodes CDR1 SQVTM and CDR2 ANQGSEA. The CDR3 extends over 14 amino acids.